This TCR beta chain was captured in a study of spatial heterogeneity in lung cancer (dated 2019 in TCRdb). The study in broad terms: Beta-chain transcripts were consistently detected in greater numbers than alpha-chain transcripts, which likely reflected higher beta-chain transcript abundance. TCR alpha and beta repertoires were quantitatively compared across multiple tumor regions, matched nontumor lung and blood in non-small cell lung cancer. The study linked features of the TCR repertoire to counts of nonsynonymous mutations, which were determined by whole-exome sequencing of tumor tissue. Both alpha and beta chains were TCR-sequenced in samples taken at surgery, namely 220 tumor regions, approximately 66 matched nontumor lung samples and 50 to 60 PBMC samples. In the raw uncorrected reads, each unique combination of TCR and UMI appeared more than ten times on average. A strong correlation was found between TCR transcript counts in tumor regions and a T cell transcriptional module score from matched bulk RNA-seq. The study at large found these results: A correlation was observed between the number of expanded intratumoral alpha and beta TCRs and the tumor nonsynonymous mutation count. Confirming at a functional level the hypothesis that regional TCRs recognize regional mutations was considered to require additional single-cell paired TCR alpha and beta sequencing. Estimated TCR-seq coverage of tumor T cells was only around 7% for alpha chains and about 12% for beta chains. Counts of ubiquitous and regional expanded TCRs were found to correlate with counts of ubiquitous and regional nonsynonymous mutations, respectively.

Sample time point, as interpreted from the label and publication: sample taken at primary tumor resection. The donors were about 71 patients from the lung TRACERx cohort who had early-stage, untreated non-small cell lung cancer. TCR sequencing used whole RNA extracted from tumor and nontumor lung tissue, or from cryopreserved PBMC samples, without cell sorting. Only patients with enough RNA available from two or more tumor regions were chosen for TCR sequencing. A lung pathologist reviewed the tumor and adjacent nontumor lung specimens before the specimens were selected. To note about this clonotype: Its antigen remains undetermined. Per-base qualities were not stored, and no clone one base away is much larger. This beta chain slipped into a library made for alpha chains as a stray read, so its size is not meaningful.

Library preparation was by 5' RACE. Sequenced using a NextSeq 500. In the TCR library protocol, a unique molecular identifier was attached to each TCR cDNA molecule so that PCR and sequencing errors could be corrected. As for the authors' bioinformatics: TCR identification, UMI-based error correction and CDR3 extraction were all carried out with Decombinator tools. Expanded TCRs were defined as those above a frequency of 2 per 1,000, corresponding to the top 1% of the tumor frequency distribution. Expanded tumor TCRs statistically deemed absent (corrected P<0.05) from at least one tumor region were classed as regional, and all other expanded tumor TCRs were classed as ubiquitous. Renyi diversity was computed with the R vegan package after each repertoire had been subsampled 100 times to 5,000 TCRs. CDR3 similarity networks were constructed using string-kernel similarity of amino acid triplets, with links drawn between CDR3s whose pairwise similarity was above 0.82. TCRdb cleaned the public reads at Q25 with fastp, built clones with MiXCR and kept in-frame beta chains. Identical CDR3 proteins give one entry, which carries the most common genes and DNA. The V and J calls, along with clone size, are taken from TCRdb and not from the paper's own processing. The table for this sample lists some 11,000 distinct CDR3 sequences; 5.2% of them were counted only once. Clones ranked in the top ten supply around 11% of the sample.

This sequence originates from a male donor with early-stage non-small cell lung cancer. The starting material was lung tumor tissue, obtained at surgery.

The CDR3 here reads CASGSHTQYF. The nucleotide sequence is given as TGTGCCAGCGGGTCTCATACGCAGTATTTT. This chain joins TRBV7-6 to TRBJ2-3; the D gene cannot be resolved reliably. Between the V and J ends, shortened by 8 bases and 7 bases respectively, the junction contains 7 bases. CDR1 SGHVS and CDR2 FNYEAQ were looked up in the germline V gene. The CDR3 numbers 10 residues from cysteine through phenylalanine. The retained sequence is limited to the CDR3, 30 bases, with the frame set at the first base.